Listed below are T cell receptor beta chains from one sample, sequenced in a study of cytomegalovirus exposure and HLA in healthy donors. Measured with immunoSEQ multiplex PCR; TCRdb has only the in-frame clones, and not every one. The data show tens of thousands of clones, approximately 80% seen once. The sequenced sample consisted of PBMCs. Receptor source: a woman aged 40 to 50 in good health and CMV-seropositive. CDR3s include the opening cysteine and the closing phenylalanine or tryptophan. The order of the fields is V gene, D gene, J gene, clone size, CDR3 DNA, CDR3 protein. The D gene is left open where the match is weak. Size is omitted from some rows. Given values are once, few, many or a class for expanded clones.

TRBV5-1,TRBD1,TRBJ1-5,few,TGCGCCAGCAGCTTGCAGGGGGGTCAGCCCCAGCATTTT,CASSLQGGQPQHF
TRBV5-1,TRBD2,TRBJ2-5,NA,TGCGCCAGCAGCGCCGCCGGGGAGGGGATCGAGACCCAGTACTTC,CASSAAGEGIETQYF
TRBV4-3,TRBD1,TRBJ1-1,NA,TGCGCCAGCAGCCAACCAGGGGGCCTCACTGAAGCTTTCTTT,CASSQPGGLTEAFF
TRBV9,TRBD1,TRBJ1-1,NA,TGTGCCAGCAGCTTAGGACAGGGTGGGAACACTGAAGCTTTCTTT,CASSLGQGGNTEAFF
TRBV19,NA,TRBJ1-1,NA,TGTGCCGCTAGGCCGGGGGTCAACACTGAAGCTTTCTTT,CAARPGVNTEAFF
TRBV7-9,NA,TRBJ1-3,NA,TGTGCCAGCCGGCAGGGATTCTCTGGAAACACCATATATTTT,CASRQGFSGNTIYF
TRBV7-2,NA,TRBJ1-1,NA,TGTGCCAGCAGCCCCGCAGCAGGCAGGCCCGGCACTGAAGCTTTCTTT,CASSPAAGRPGTEAFF
TRBV29-1,TRBD1,TRBJ2-7,NA,TGCAGCGTCAAACGGGGGACAGGTACCTACGAGCAGTACTTC,CSVKRGTGTYEQYF
TRBV6-5,TRBD1,TRBJ1-1,NA,TGTGCCAGCAGATTGACAGGGAAGAACACTGAAGCTTTCTTT,CASRLTGKNTEAFF
TRBV6-6,NA,TRBJ2-2,NA,TGTGCCAGCAGTTACTTCTTAGCCGGGGAGCTGTTTTTT,CASSYFLAGELFF